This entry is about one TCR beta chain. The antigen is not known. The data were produced by immunoSEQ multiplex PCR, yet TCRdb's version contains in-frame clones alone and is incomplete. The repertoire holds about 150,000 clones, with approximately 90% as singletons. This entry is derived from a study of cytomegalovirus exposure and HLA in healthy donors. Findings of the study overall: Accounts indicate the classifier identified cytomegalovirus status with strong specificity and sensitivity. Within the 95 to 150 validation repertoires, first-cohort TCR clusters tended to co-occur, according to a later analysis. The study listed under 200 cytomegalovirus-associated TCR beta chains.

This CDR3 has 15 amino acids. With V trimmed by 0 bases and J by 8 bases, 8 bases remained unmatched. Germline assignment: CDR1 MNHEY and CDR2 SMNVEV (reference sequence). The gene calls are TRBV27 and TRBJ1-2, with 8 bases matching TRBD1. The sample consisted of PBMCs. The sequence was obtained from a woman aged 25 to 39 in good health and CMV-seropositive. The CDR3 protein is CASSLSGQGAPGYTF. The CDR3 region has the DNA TGTGCCAGCAGTTTATCGGGGCAGGGGGCGCCCGGCTACACCTTC.